A selection of T cell receptor beta chains follows, all from one sample in a study of human T cells and chemical hapten exposure. TCRdb recomputed calls from the RACE reads with MiXCR, one row per CDR3 protein. The table lists some 80,000 distinct CDR3 sequences, approximately 10% of them singletons. This sample comprised whole blood, obtained in connection with sensitization to the hapten diphenylcyclopropenone (DPC). These receptors were obtained from a man aged 18 to 29 with alopecia areata. Some clones in this sample may be carry-over from other donors' samples. CDR3s include the opening cysteine and the closing phenylalanine or tryptophan. The D gene is left open where the match is weak. Clone size is given for some rows only: seen once, a few or many times, or a class if the clone is expanded.

J gene | clone size | V gene | D gene | CDR3 DNA | CDR3 protein
TRBJ2-7 | NA | TRBV10-3 | NA | TGTGCCATCAATGACGGGACACCAAACTACGAGCAGTACTTC | CAINDGTPNYEQYF
TRBJ1-5 | many | TRBV19 | NA | TGTGCCAGTAGCGGCGGCCCGAGCAATCAGCCCCAGCATTTT | CASSGGPSNQPQHF
TRBJ2-7 | many | TRBV18 | NA | TGTGCCAGCTCACCGTCAAACGGGCCGCCCTACGAGCAGTACTTC | CASSPSNGPPYEQYF
TRBJ2-5 | few | TRBV4-1 | TRBD1 | TGCGCCAGCAGCCTACAGGGGGCAGGGGCGTTTGAGACCCAGTACTTC | CASSLQGAGAFETQYF
TRBJ2-1 | few | TRBV9 | NA | TGTGCCAGCAGCGTAGTTCCGGGGGAATACAATGAGCAGTTCTTC | CASSVVPGEYNEQFF
TRBJ2-3 | many | TRBV20-1 | NA | TGCAGTGCTCCGCTTCGGGGGCACAGCACAGATACGCAGTATTTT | CSAPLRGHSTDTQYF
TRBJ1-6 | many | TRBV25-1 | NA | TGTGCCAGCAGTGAATGGGAGAGGGAGAATTCACCCCTCCACTTT | CASSEWERENSPLHF
TRBJ1-1 | many | TRBV5-1 | NA | TGCGCCAGCAGCCCGCTTAAGAGGATGAACACTGAAGCTTTCTTT | CASSPLKRMNTEAFF
TRBJ1-5 | NA | TRBV6-2/TRBV6-3 | TRBD1 | TGTGCCAGCAGTTCCAACAGGGGTGATCAGCCCCAGCATTTT | CASSSNRGDQPQHF
TRBJ2-5 | NA | TRBV7-2 | NA | TGTGCCAGCAGCTTAGTCAAAGGGCGGGCAGAGACCCAGTACTTC | CASSLVKGRAETQYF
TRBJ2-4 | NA | TRBV2 | NA | TGTGCCAGCGGACAGATCACTTCCTTAGCCAAAAACATTCAGTACTTC | CASGQITSLAKNIQYF
TRBJ1-1 | NA | TRBV19 | NA | TGTGCCAGTAGTATAGGGGCTGGGACTGAAGCTTTCTTT | CASSIGAGTEAFF
TRBJ2-3 | few | TRBV28 | NA | TGTGCCAGCCGTAGCGGCGGACACACAGATACGCAGTATTTT | CASRSGGHTDTQYF
TRBJ2-1 | few | TRBV7-9 | TRBD2 | TGTGCCAGCAGCGAAAGACTAGCGCCAAATGAGCAGTTCTTC | CASSERLAPNEQFF
TRBJ2-1 | many | TRBV18 | TRBD1 | TGTGCCAGCTCACCACCCAGGACAGGGTTCTACAATGAGCAGTTCTTC | CASSPPRTGFYNEQFF
TRBJ2-2 | few | TRBV29-1 | TRBD1 | TGCAGCGTCGCTGACAGGGCGGTCGGGGAGCTGTTTTTT | CSVADRAVGELFF
TRBJ1-1 | many | TRBV29-1 | NA | TGCAGCGCCACCCCCGGGGGGGGCTGGGACACTGAAGCTTTCTTT | CSATPGGGWDTEAFF
TRBJ1-1 | NA | TRBV4-1 | TRBD1 | TGCGCCAGCAGCCAGCCTCGGTGGGACAGCGGCACTGAAGCTTTCTTT | CASSQPRWDSGTEAFF
TRBJ1-6 | few | TRBV4-3 | NA | TGCGCCAGCAGCCAACGAGGGTCTAATTCACCCCTCCACTTT | CASSQRGSNSPLHF
TRBJ1-1 | NA | TRBV12-3/TRBV12-4 | NA | TGTGCCAGCAGTTTACGGGTCCCCGGGGCTTTCTTT | CASSLRVPGAFF
TRBJ1-5 | many | TRBV12-3/TRBV12-4 | TRBD1 | TGTGCCAGCAGGGGGACAGAGAATCAGCCCCAGCATTTT | CASRGTENQPQHF
TRBJ1-2 | NA | TRBV7-6 | NA | TGTGCCAGCAGCTTAGCTACCTTCCCAGGGCGCAATGGCTACACCTTC | CASSLATFPGRNGYTF
TRBJ1-1 | many | TRBV28 | NA | TGTGCCAGCAGCCTTCACCCGCAACCAGCTTTCTTT | CASSLHPQPAFF
TRBJ2-1 | few | TRBV29-1 | TRBD2 | TGCAGCGTTGGGACTAGCGGGGATTCCTACAATGAGCAGTTCTTC | CSVGTSGDSYNEQFF
TRBJ1-1 | many | TRBV12-5 | NA | TGTGCTAGTGGTTTGGTCCGGGACTCCATTGGGGCTGAAGCTTTCTTT | CASGLVRDSIGAEAFF
TRBJ2-2 | many | TRBV20-1 | NA | TGCAGTGCTAGTACCGGGGAGCTGTTTTTT | CSASTGELFF
TRBJ2-7 | NA | TRBV5-1 | NA | TGCGCCAGCAGCTTGAGGTACATGAACGAGCAGTACTTC | CASSLRYMNEQYF
TRBJ1-1 | few | TRBV7-2 | TRBD1 | TGTGCCAGCAGCTTAGCCCCCCTTGGGACAGAACTTGAAGCTTTCTTT | CASSLAPLGTELEAFF
TRBJ1-1 | many | TRBV28 | TRBD1 | TGTGCCAGCAGTGAACAGGGGTCCCTAACCACTGAAGCTTTCTTT | CASSEQGSLTTEAFF